This T cell receptor (beta chain) came from a study of post-analysis software for immune sequencing data. Whole-study findings and limits: F measure grouped same-batch samples tightly together. Normalized Chao1 diversity was significantly reduced in patients versus controls. Roughly five TRBV segments, including TRBV5-6, TRBV5-1 and TRBV20-1, were more frequent in patients than controls.

Built from TCR beta cDNA, the libraries had unique molecular identifiers in them. It was from about 0.98 to 11 million T cells that 530,000 or so cDNA molecules came. TCRdb itself ran the PCR reads through MiXCR, one entry per CDR3 protein. The table shows 430,000 or so distinct CDR3 sequences, with approximately 37% occurring only once. About this clonotype itself: Its matching antigen is unknown.

The V end lost 10 bases, the J end lost 0 bases, and 7 bases lay between the germline ends. This CDR3 is built from 12 residues. The germline CDR1 and CDR2 sequences are MDHEN and SYDVKM. This sequence joins TRBV28 and TRBJ1-5; D gene uncertain. Specimen: blood. This TCR came from a girl between 2 and 10 years old with multiple sclerosis. The CDR3 reads CANGISNQPQHF. Written as DNA, the CDR3 is TGTGCCAACGGGATTAGCAATCAGCCCCAGCATTTT.